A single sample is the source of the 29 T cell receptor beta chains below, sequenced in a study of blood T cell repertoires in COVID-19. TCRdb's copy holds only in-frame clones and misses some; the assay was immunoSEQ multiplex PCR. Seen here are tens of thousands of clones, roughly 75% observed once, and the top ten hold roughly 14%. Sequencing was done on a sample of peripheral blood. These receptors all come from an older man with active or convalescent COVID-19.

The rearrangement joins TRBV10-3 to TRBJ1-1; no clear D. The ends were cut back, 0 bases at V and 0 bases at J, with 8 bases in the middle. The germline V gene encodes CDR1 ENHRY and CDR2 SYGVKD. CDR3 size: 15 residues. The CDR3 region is CAISESRSLNTEAFF. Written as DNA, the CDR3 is TGTGCCATCAGTGAGTCCCGGAGCCTGAACACTGAAGCTTTCTTT.

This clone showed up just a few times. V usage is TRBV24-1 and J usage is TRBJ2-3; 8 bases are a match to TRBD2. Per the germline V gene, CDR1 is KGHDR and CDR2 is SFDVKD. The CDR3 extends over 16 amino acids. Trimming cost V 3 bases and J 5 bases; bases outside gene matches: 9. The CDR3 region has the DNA TGTGCCACCAGTGATGCAGGACTAGCTAATCTAGATACGCAGTATTTT. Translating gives CATSDAGLANLDTQYF.

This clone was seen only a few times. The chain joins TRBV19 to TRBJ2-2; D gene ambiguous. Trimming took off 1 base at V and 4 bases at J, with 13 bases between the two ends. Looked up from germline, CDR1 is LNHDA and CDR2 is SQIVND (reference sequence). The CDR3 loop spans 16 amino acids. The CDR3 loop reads CASSIVPLQATGELFF. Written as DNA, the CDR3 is TGTGCCAGTAGTATAGTTCCGTTGCAGGCCACCGGGGAGCTGTTTTTT.

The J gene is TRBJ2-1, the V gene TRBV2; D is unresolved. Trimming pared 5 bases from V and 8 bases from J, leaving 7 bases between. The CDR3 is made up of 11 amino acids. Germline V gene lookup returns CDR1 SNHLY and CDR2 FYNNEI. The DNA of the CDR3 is TGTGCCAGCAGTATTTTCGATGAGCAGTTCTTC. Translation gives CASSIFDEQFF.

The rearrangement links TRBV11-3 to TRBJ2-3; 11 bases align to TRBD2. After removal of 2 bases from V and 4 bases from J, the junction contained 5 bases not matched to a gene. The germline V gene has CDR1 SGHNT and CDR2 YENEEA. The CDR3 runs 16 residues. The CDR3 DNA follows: TGTGCCAGCAGCTTAACCCTAGCGGGAGGCTCAGATACGCAGTATTTT. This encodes CASSLTLAGGSDTQYF.

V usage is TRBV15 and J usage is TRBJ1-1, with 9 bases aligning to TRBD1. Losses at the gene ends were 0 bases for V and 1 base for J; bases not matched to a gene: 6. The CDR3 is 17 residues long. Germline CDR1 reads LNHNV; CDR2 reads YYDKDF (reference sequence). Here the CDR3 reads CATSRDHLDRGNTEAFF. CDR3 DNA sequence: TGTGCCACCAGCAGAGACCACTTGGACAGGGGGAACACTGAAGCTTTCTTT.

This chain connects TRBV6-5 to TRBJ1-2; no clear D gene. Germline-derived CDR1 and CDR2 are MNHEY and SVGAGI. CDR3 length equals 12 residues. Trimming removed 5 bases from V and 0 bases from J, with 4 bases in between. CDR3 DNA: TGTGCCAGCAGTCCTACTAACTATGGCTACACCTTC. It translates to CASSPTNYGYTF.

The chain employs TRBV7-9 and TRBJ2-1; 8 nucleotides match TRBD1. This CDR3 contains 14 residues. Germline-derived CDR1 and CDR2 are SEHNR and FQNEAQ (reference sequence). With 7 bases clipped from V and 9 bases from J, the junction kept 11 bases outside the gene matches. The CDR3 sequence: CASTRGTGGGEQFF. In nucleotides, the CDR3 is TGTGCCAGCACCCGCGGGACAGGCGGAGGTGAGCAGTTCTTC.

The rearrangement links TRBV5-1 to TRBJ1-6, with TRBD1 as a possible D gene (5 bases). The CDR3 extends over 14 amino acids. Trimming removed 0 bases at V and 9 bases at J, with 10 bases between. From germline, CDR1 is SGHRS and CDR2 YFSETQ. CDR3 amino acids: CASSLAQGGSPLHF. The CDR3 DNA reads TGCGCCAGCAGCTTGGCTCAGGGAGGTTCACCCCTCCACTTT.

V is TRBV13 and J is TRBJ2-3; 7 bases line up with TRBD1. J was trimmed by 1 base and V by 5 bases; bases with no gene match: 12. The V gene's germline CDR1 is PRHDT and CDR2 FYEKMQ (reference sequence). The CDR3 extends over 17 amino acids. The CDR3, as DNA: TGTGCCAGCAGCGCCAGCGGACAGGCCGAGGGCACAGATACGCAGTATTTT. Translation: CASSASGQAEGTDTQYF.

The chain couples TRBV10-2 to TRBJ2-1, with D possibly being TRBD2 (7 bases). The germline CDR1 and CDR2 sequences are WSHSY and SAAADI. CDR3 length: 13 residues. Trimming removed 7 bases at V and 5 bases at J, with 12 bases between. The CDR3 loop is CASTGEGNNEQFF. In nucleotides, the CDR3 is TGCGCCAGCACAGGGGAGGGGAACAATGAGCAGTTCTTC.

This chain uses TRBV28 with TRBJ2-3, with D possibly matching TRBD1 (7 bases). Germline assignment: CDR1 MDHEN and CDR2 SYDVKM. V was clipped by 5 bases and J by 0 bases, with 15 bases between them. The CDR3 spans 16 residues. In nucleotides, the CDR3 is TGTGCCAGCAGTCCCCAGGGGGGCCCCAGCACAGATACGCAGTATTTT. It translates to CASSPQGGPSTDTQYF.

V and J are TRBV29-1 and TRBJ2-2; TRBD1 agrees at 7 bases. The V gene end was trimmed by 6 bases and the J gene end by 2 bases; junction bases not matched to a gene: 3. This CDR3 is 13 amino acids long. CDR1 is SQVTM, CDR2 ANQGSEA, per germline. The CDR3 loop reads CSVDRANTGELFF. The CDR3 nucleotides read TGCAGCGTCGACAGGGCCAACACCGGGGAGCTGTTTTTT.

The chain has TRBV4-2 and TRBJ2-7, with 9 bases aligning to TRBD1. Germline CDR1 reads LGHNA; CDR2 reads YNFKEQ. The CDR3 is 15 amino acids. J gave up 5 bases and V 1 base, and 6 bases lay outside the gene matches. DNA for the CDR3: TGTGCCAGCAGCCAAGGGGACAGGGTATCCAACGAGCAGTACTTC. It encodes CASSQGDRVSNEQYF.

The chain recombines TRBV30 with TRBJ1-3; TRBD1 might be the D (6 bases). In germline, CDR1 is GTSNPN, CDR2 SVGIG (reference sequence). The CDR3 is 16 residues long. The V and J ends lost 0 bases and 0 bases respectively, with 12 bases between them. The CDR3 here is CAWSVGTISSGNTIYF. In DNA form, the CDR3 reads TGTGCCTGGAGTGTAGGGACAATAAGCTCTGGAAACACCATATATTTT.

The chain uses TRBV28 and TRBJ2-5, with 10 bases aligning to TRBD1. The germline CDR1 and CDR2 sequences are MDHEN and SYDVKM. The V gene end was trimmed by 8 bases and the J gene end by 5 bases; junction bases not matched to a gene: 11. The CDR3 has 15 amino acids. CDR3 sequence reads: CASWGDRGVRETQYF. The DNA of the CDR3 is TGTGCCAGCTGGGGGGACAGGGGAGTGAGGGAGACCCAGTACTTC.

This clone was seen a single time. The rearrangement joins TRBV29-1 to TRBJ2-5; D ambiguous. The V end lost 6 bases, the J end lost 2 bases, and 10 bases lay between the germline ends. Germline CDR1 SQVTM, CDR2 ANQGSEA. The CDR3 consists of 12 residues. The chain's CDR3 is CSVSIEQETQYF. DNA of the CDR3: TGCAGCGTATCTATAGAACAAGAGACCCAGTACTTC.

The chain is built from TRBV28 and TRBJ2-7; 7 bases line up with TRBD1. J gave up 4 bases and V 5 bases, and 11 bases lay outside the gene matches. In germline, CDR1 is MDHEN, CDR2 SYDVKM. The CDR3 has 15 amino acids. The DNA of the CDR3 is TGTGCCAGCAGTCTCCTTCCGGGACAGCAATACGAGCAGTACTTC. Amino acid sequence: CASSLLPGQQYEQYF. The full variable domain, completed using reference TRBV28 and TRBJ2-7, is DVKVTQSSRYLVKRTGEKVFLECVQDMDHENMFWYRQDPGLGLRLIYFSYDVKMKEKGDIPEGYSVSREKKERFSLILESASTNQTSMYLCASSLLPGQQYEQYFGPGTRLTVT.

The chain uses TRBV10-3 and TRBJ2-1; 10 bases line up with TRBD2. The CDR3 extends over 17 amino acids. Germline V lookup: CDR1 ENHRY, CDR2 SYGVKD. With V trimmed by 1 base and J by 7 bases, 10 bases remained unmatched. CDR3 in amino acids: CAISEWLAGGTTNEQFF. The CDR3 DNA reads TGTGCCATCAGTGAGTGGTTAGCGGGAGGTACAACAAATGAGCAGTTCTTC.

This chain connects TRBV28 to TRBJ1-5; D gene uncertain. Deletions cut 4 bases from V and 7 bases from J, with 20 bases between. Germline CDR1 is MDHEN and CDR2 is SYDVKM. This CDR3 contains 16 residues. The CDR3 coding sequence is TGTGCCAGCAGTTATACAGTATCAAATTCGGGACAGCCCCAGCATTTT. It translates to CASSYTVSNSGQPQHF.

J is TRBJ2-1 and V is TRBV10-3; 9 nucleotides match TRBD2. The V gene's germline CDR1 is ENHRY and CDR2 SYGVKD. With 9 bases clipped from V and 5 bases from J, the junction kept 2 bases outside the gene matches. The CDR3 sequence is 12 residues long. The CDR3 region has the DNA TGTGCCATACAGCGGGAGGACAATGAGCAGTTCTTC. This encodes CAIQREDNEQFF.

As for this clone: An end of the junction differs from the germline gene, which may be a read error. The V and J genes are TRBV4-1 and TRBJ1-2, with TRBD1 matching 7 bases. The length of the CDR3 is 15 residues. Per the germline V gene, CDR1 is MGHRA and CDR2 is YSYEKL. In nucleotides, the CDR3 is TGCGCCAGCAACCAAGCCGAACAGGGGAACTATGGCTACACCTTC. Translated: CASNQAEQGNYGYTF.

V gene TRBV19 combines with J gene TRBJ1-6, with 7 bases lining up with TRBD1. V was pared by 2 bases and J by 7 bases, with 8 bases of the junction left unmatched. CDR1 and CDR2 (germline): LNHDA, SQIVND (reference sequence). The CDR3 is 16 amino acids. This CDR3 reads CASSISPTGRNSPLHF. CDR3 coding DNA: TGTGCCAGTAGTATATCCCCGACAGGGAGGAATTCACCCCTCCACTTT.

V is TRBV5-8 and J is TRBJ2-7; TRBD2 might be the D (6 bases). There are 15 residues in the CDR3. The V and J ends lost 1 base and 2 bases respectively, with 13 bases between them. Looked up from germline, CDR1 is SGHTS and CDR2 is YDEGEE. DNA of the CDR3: TGTGCCAGCAGCTTGAAGGGCGGGGTTACCTACGAGCAGTACTTC. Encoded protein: CASSLKGGVTYEQYF.

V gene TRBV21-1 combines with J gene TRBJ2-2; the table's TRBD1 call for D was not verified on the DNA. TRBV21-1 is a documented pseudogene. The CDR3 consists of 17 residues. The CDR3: CASSFPGGQGNTGELFF. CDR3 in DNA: TGTGCCAGCAGCTTCCCCGGGGGACAGGGGAACACCGGGGAGCTGTTTTTT.

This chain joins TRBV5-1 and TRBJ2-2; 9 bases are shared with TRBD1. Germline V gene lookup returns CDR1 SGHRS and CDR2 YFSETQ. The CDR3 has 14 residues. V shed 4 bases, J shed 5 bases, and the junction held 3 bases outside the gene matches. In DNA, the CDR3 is TGCGCCAGCAGCCGGACAGGGGCTACCGGGGAGCTGTTTTTT. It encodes CASSRTGATGELFF. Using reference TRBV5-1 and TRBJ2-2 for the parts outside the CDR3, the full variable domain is KAGVTQTPRYLIKTRGQQVTLSCSPISGHRSVSWYQQTPGQGLQFLFEYFSETQRNKGNFPGRFSGRQFSNSRSEMNVSTLELGDSALYLCASSRTGATGELFFGEGSRLTVL.

The CDR3 loop is CASRMGTAESTEAFF. The CDR3 DNA reads TGTGCCAGCAGAATGGGGACAGCTGAAAGCACTGAAGCTTTCTTT. The chain links TRBV6-5 to TRBJ1-1; 7 nucleotides line up with TRBD1. The CDR3 covers 15 residues. Germline CDR1 reads MNHEY; CDR2 reads SVGAGI. V was pared by 6 bases and J by 4 bases, with 11 bases of the junction left unmatched.

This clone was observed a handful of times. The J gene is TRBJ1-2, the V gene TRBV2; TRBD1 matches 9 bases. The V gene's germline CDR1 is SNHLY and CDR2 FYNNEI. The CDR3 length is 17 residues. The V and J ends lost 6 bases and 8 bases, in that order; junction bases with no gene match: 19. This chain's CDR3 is CASSISLGGTGIGGYTF. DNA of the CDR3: TGTGCCAGCAGCATTAGCTTAGGCGGGACAGGGATAGGAGGCTACACCTTC.

The DNA of the CDR3 is TGTGCCAGCAGCCCAGGAGCGGGACTAGCCATTAGAACCTACGAGCAGTACTTC. Amino acids: CASSPGAGLAIRTYEQYF. The chain employs TRBV9 and TRBJ2-7; 9 nucleotides agree with TRBD2. J was trimmed by 2 bases and V by 4 bases; bases with no gene match: 16. CDR1 is SGDLS and CDR2 is YYNGEE in the germline V gene. The CDR3 runs 18 residues.